This TCR beta chain is drawn from a study of neurological immune-mediated disorders. Whole-study results and caveats: Among expanded clones, no CDR3 amino acid sequences were shared across subjects, a pattern suggesting private repertoires in all groups. HTLV-1-associated myelopathy had the most TCR clonal expansion, whereas multiple sclerosis had the least (lower than in healthy controls).

The method for making cDNA was 5'RACE, and it used 10-nucleotide random UMIs. MiXCR, run by TCRdb on the 5' RACE reads, gives a single entry per CDR3 protein. Found here are 71,000 or so distinct CDR3 sequences, 4.5% to 6.5% of them singletons; the top ten hold less than 2.5%. This clonotype was found a few times. Its antigen is unidentified. This CDR3 spans 12 amino acids. Trimming stripped 6 bases from V and 10 bases from J, with 13 bases between. Source material was 2 million unsorted PBMCs, stored at -80 °C in RNAlater. This TCR came from a woman younger than 45 with multiple sclerosis. The chain employs TRBV12-3 or TRBV12-4 and TRBJ1-3, with D unclear. The sequenced sample consisted of PBMCs. The CDR3 protein is CASSLSEKTIYF. The CDR3 region has the DNA TGTGCCAGCAGCCTCAGCGAGAAAACCATATATTTT.